Listed below are T cell receptor beta chains from one sample, sequenced in a study of T cell repertoires in cytomegalovirus infection. TCRdb reanalysed the reads using MiXCR and keeps one entry per CDR3 protein. The sample records 150,000 to 200,000 distinct CDR3 sequences, 13% to 15% being singletons. Sequencing was done on a sample of PBMCs. The receptors stem from a human donor in good health (CMV status not recorded). Some clones in this sample may be carry-over from other donors' samples. Each CDR3 is given with its conserved first and last residue. The D gene is left open where the match is weak. Rows may omit the clone size; those that give it use once, few, many or a size class.

>TRBV15|TRBJ1-4|TRBD1|-
TGTGCCACCAGCAAGGACAGGGGGCTTGAAAAACTGTTTTTT
CATSKDRGLEKLFF
>TRBV28|TRBJ1-1|TRBD1|few
TGTGCCAGCAGTGTGGACAGGGACACTGAAGCTTTCTTT
CASSVDRDTEAFF
>TRBV7-2|TRBJ1-1|-|many
TGTGCCAGCAGCTTAGCGGGGAACACTGAAGCTTTCTTT
CASSLAGNTEAFF
>TRBV20-1|TRBJ2-7|TRBD2|few
TGCAGTGCTAGGTCTCTAGCGGGAGAGAAGTTTGGGTCCTACGAGCAGTACTTC
CSARSLAGEKFGSYEQYF
>TRBV3-1|TRBJ1-2|-|-
TGTGCCAGCAGCCAAGCGACGTATGGCTACACCTTC
CASSQATYGYTF
>TRBV19|TRBJ2-1|-|-
TGTGCCAGTAGTCGGGGGCCCCGGGGACGGGCTACCTACAATGAGCAGTTCTTC
CASSRGPRGRATYNEQFF
>TRBV20-1|TRBJ2-2|-|-
TGCAGTGCTAGAAACGGACAGCGTAACACCGGGGAGCTGTTTTTT
CSARNGQRNTGELFF
>TRBV2|TRBJ2-1|-|-
TGTGCCAGCAGCCTCTACTATCCTGACAATGAGCAGTTCTTC
CASSLYYPDNEQFF
>TRBV7-9|TRBJ2-7|TRBD1|many
TGTGCCAGCACCCTCGGACAGGGCATGTACGAGCAGTACTTC
CASTLGQGMYEQYF
>TRBV27|TRBJ2-1|TRBD1|few
TGTGCCAGCAGTACCCGACAGACAGGGGGTCCAGGCAATGAGCAGTTCTTC
CASSTRQTGGPGNEQFF
>TRBV7-6|TRBJ2-7|-|many
TGTGCCAGCAGCATGGGACACCGACCCGACTACGAGCAGTACTTC
CASSMGHRPDYEQYF
>TRBV4-3|TRBJ1-2|TRBD1|many
TGCGCCAGCAGCCGAGAACAGGGGGCAGGGTATGGCTACACCTTC
CASSREQGAGYGYTF
>TRBV11-2|TRBJ1-1|TRBD1|many
TGTGCCAGCAGCTTGGGTCGGACAGGGACCACTGAAGCTTTCTTT
CASSLGRTGTTEAFF
>TRBV7-2|TRBJ1-5|TRBD1|many
TGTGCCAGCAGCTTAGGGCGAGAGACAGGGGTCAATCAGCCCCAGCATTTT
CASSLGRETGVNQPQHF
>TRBV15|TRBJ2-2|TRBD1|few
TGTGCCACCAGCAAGTCCCAGGGGGCGAGCGGGGAGCTGTTTTTT
CATSKSQGASGELFF
>TRBV20-1|TRBJ1-5|-|-
TGCAGTGCTGGAGGACAAGGGCCCCATCAGCCCCGGCATTTT
CSAGGQGPHQPRHF
>TRBV7-6|TRBJ1-6|-|-
TGTGCCAGCAGCTTAGATAGGCCGCCTTCACCCCTCCACTTT
CASSLDRPPSPLHF
>TRBV20-1|TRBJ2-1|TRBD2|-
TGCAGTGCTAGACACGCGGGAGGGGAGGTGGGGAATGAGCAGTTCTTC
CSARHAGGEVGNEQFF
>TRBV10-3|TRBJ1-5|TRBD1|-
TGTGTCACCTGGGACAGGGAAGGCCAGCCCCAGCATTTT
CVTWDREGQPQHF
>TRBV6-2/TRBV6-3|TRBJ2-5|-|many
TGTGCCAGCAGTTACTCGACTCAGAAGGGGGAGACCCAGTACTTC
CASSYSTQKGETQYF
>TRBV7-9|TRBJ1-2|-|many
TGTGCCAGCAGCCCGGATGGCGGCTACACCTTC
CASSPDGGYTF
>TRBV19|TRBJ2-1|-|-
TGTGCCAGCAATAGCAGGAGGGCCTACAATGAGCAGTTCTTC
CASNSRRAYNEQFF
>TRBV20-1|TRBJ2-7|-|-
TGCAGTACCGCCAAGGCAAGCCCCTACGAGCAGTACTTC
CSTAKASPYEQYF
>TRBV7-9|TRBJ1-6|-|few
TGTGCCAGCAGCTTCGGGACTTATAATTCACCCCTCCACTTT
CASSFGTYNSPLHF
>TRBV14|TRBJ1-1|TRBD1|few
TGTGCCAGCAGCCGACGACAGGGGACCTTTCCAGCTTTCTTT
CASSRRQGTFPAFF
>TRBV11-2|TRBJ2-3|TRBD1|many
TGTGCCAGCAGTCGGGACAGGGGGAGCACAGATACGCAGTATTTT
CASSRDRGSTDTQYF
>TRBV7-2|TRBJ2-7|-|many
TGTGCCAGCAGCCCCAGTGGCCGACGAGGGCAGTACTTC
CASSPSGRRGQYF
>TRBV5-6|TRBJ1-1|-|-
TGTGCCAGCAGCTACGTCTTGCGGAACTCTGAAGCTTTCTTT
CASSYVLRNSEAFF
>TRBV11-2|TRBJ1-1|-|many
TGTGCCAGCAGCGGGGCAGAAGGACCTGAAGCTTTCTTT
CASSGAEGPEAFF
>TRBV7-6|TRBJ1-1|-|-
TGTGCCAGCAGCTTGACCAAGGGGGAAGCTTTCTTT
CASSLTKGEAFF
>TRBV7-8|TRBJ2-5|-|many
TGTGCCAGCAGCTCCCCGGACAGACAAGAGACCCAGTACTTC
CASSSPDRQETQYF
>TRBV7-8|TRBJ1-5|-|many
TGTGCCAGCAGCCCCGCCCGGACAGTAGGAAATCAGCCCCAGCATTTT
CASSPARTVGNQPQHF
>TRBV7-2|TRBJ2-7|-|many
TGTGCCAGCAGCTGGGACCTCAACTACGAGCAGTACTTC
CASSWDLNYEQYF